This T cell receptor (beta chain) was sequenced during a study of monozygotic twins with cystic fibrosis. The repertoire was sequenced with immunoSEQ multiplex PCR; TCRdb's copy has only in-frame clones and lacks some. The table lists 30,000 or so clones, approximately 67% of them singletons, with 0.7% to 1% in the top ten. V trimming: 4 bases; J trimming: 0 bases; junction bases outside the gene matches: 9. This CDR3 has 15 amino acids. Germline CDR1 and CDR2: SQVTM and ANQGSEA. The V gene is TRBV29-1, the J gene TRBJ2-7; 7 bases fit TRBD2. The receptor was isolated from a girl aged 5 to 17 with cystic fibrosis. The sequencing sample was made of blood. The DNA of the CDR3 is TGCAGCGTTGCGGGCGGGGGAAATAACTCCTACGAGCAGTACTTC. It is translated as CSVAGGGNNSYEQYF.